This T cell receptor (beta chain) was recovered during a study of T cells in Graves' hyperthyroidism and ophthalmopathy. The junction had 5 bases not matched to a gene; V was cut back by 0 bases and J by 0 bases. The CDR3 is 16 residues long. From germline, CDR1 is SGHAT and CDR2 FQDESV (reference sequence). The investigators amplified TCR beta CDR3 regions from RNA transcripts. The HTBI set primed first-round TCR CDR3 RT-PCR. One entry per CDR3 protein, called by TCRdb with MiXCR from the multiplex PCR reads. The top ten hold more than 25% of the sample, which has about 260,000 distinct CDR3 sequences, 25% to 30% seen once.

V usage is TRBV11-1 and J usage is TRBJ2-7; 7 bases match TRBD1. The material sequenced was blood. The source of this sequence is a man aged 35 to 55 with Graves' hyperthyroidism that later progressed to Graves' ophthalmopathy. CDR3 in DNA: TGTGCCAGCAGCTTAGCAACAGGGGATAGCTCCTACGAGCAGTACTTC. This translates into CASSLATGDSSYEQYF.